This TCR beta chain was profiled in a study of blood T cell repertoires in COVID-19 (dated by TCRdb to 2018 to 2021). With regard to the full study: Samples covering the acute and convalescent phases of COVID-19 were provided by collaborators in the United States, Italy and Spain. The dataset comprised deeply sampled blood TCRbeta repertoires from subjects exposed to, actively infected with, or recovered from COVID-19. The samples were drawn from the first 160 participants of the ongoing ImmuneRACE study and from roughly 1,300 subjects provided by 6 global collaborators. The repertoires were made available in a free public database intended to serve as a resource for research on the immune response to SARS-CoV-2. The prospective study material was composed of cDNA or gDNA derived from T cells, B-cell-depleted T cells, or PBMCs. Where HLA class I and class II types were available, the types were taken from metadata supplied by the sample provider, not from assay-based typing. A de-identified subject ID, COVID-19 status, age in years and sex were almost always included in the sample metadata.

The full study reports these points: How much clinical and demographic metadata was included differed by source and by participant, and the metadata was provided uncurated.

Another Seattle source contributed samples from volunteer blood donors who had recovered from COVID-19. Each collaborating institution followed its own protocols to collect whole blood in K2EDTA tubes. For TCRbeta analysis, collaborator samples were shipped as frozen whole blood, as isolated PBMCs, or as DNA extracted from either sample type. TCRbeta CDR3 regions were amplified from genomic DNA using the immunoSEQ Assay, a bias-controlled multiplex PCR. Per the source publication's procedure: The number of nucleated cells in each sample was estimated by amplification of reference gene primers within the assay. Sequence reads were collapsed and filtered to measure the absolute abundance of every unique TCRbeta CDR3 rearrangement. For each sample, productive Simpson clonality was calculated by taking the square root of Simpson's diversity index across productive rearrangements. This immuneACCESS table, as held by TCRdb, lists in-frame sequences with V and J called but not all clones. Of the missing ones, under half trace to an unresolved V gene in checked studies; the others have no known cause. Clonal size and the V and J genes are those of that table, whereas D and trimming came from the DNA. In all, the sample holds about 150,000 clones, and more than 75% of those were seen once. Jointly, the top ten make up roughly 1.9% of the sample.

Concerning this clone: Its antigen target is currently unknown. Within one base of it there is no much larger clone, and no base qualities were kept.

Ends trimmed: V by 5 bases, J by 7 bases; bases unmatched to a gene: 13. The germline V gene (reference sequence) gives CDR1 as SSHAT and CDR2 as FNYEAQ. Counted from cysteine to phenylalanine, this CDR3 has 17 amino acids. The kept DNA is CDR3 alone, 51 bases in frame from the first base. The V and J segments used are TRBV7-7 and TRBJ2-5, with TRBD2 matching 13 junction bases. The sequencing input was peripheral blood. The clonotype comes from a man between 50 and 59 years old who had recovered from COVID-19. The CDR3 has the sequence CASSPRRTSGGALTQYF. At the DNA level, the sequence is TGTGCCAGCAGCCCCCGAAGGACTAGCGGGGGAGCTTTGACCCAGTACTTC.